The rows below give T cell receptor beta chains drawn from one sample of a study of a mutant IDH1 vaccine in newly diagnosed glioma. The repertoire was sequenced with immunoSEQ multiplex PCR; TCRdb's copy has only in-frame clones and lacks some. The sample lists about 50,000 clones; roughly 90% were seen once. The sample consisted of PBMCs, taken from a glioma patient treated with radiotherapy, temozolomide or both. The receptors shown here come from a man aged 35 to 55 with glioma. Each CDR3 is given with its conserved first and last residue. The order of the fields is J gene, V gene, clone size, CDR3 length, D gene, CDR3 DNA, CDR3 protein. D genes are given only for firm matches. A clone size is listed for some rows: how often the clone was seen (once, few, many), or a class if it is expanded.

TRBJ2-5,TRBV28,once,15,TRBD2,TGTGCCAGCAGTTTTTGGAGGGAGGGCCGCGAGACCCAGTACTTC,CASSFWREGRETQYF
TRBJ1-3,TRBV7-9,NA,16,NA,TGTGCCAGCAGCGGCCAGAGTCAGATCTCTGGAAACACCATATATTTT,CASSGQSQISGNTIYF
TRBJ2-5,TRBV5-1,NA,14,NA,TGCGCCAGCAGTTCACAGGGAGCTCAAGAGACCCAGTACTTC,CASSSQGAQETQYF
TRBJ2-2,TRBV5-1,NA,14,NA,TGCGCCAGCGGGAGGAACGCGAACACCGGGGAGCTGTTTTTT,CASGRNANTGELFF
TRBJ2-7,TRBV9,NA,15,NA,TGTGCCAGCAGCGTTGAGAGCGGGTTCTCCTACGAGCAGTACTTC,CASSVESGFSYEQYF
TRBJ1-1,TRBV6-1,NA,15,TRBD1,TGTGCCAGCAGTGAAGAAGGACAGGTAGTCCCTGAAGCTTTCTTT,CASSEEGQVVPEAFF
TRBJ2-7,TRBV7-9,NA,15,TRBD2,TGTGCCAGCAGCTCGACTAGCGGGAAGTCCTACGAGCAGTACTTC,CASSSTSGKSYEQYF
TRBJ2-7,TRBV4-1,once,19,TRBD2,TGCGCCAGCAGCCAATCTCGGACTAGCGGGAGGGCTCCAACCTACGAGCAGTACTTC,CASSQSRTSGRAPTYEQYF
TRBJ2-2,TRBV27,NA,12,NA,TGTGCCAGCAGTGAATACACCGGGGAGCTGTTTTTT,CASSEYTGELFF
TRBJ2-2,TRBV6-6,NA,15,NA,TGTGCCAGCAGTTACAGGAAGTTCGACACCGGGGAGCTGTTTTTT,CASSYRKFDTGELFF
TRBJ2-3,TRBV7-2,NA,17,TRBD2,TGTGCCAGCAGCCTTGACAGCACCGGGACTAGCGGCGTTACGCAGTATTTT,CASSLDSTGTSGVTQYF
TRBJ2-3,TRBV9,once,14,NA,TGTGCCAGCAGCGTAATACCCAGCACAGATACGCAGTATTTT,CASSVIPSTDTQYF
TRBJ1-6,TRBV29-1,once,13,NA,TGCAGCGTTTTTAGGCCCCCTTCCAGACCCCTCCACTTT,CSVFRPPSRPLHF
TRBJ2-7,TRBV28,NA,11,NA,TGTGCCAGCAGTTTAGACCTCGAGCAGTACTTC,CASSLDLEQYF
TRBJ2-5,TRBV19,NA,12,TRBD2,TGTGCCAGTTGGAGCGGGAGTGAGACCCAGTACTTC,CASWSGSETQYF
TRBJ2-5,TRBV2,NA,12,NA,TGTGCCAGCAACCGTGCAGTTGAGACCCAGTACTTC,CASNRAVETQYF
TRBJ1-2,TRBV5-1,NA,14,NA,TGCGCCAGCACCCAGGACGGATTTGACTATGGCTACACCTTC,CASTQDGFDYGYTF
TRBJ2-7,TRBV7-2,NA,18,TRBD2,TGTGCCAGCAGCTTTAAGTCGGGACTAGCGGGTGCATCCTACGAGCAGTACTTC,CASSFKSGLAGASYEQYF
TRBJ1-1,TRBV5-4,NA,14,NA,TGTGCCACCTCTAGGGGACTCCAGAACACTGAAGCTTTCTTT,CATSRGLQNTEAFF
TRBJ2-1,TRBV5-6,NA,13,NA,TGTGCCAGCAGCTTGACAAGCGAGAATGAGCAGTTCTTC,CASSLTSENEQFF
TRBJ2-1,TRBV6-4,NA,16,TRBD2,TGTGCCAGCAGTGACTCTCGCGGGGAGGGGCTCGATGAGCAGTTCTTC,CASSDSRGEGLDEQFF
TRBJ2-3,TRBV5-1,NA,14,TRBD1,TGCGCCAGCAGCCCGGGACAGGCCACAGATACGCAGTATTTT,CASSPGQATDTQYF
TRBJ2-2,TRBV11-2,NA,15,NA,TGTGCCAGCAGGGTCGAGGCAGGGGCCACCGGGGAGCTGTTTTTT,CASRVEAGATGELFF
TRBJ2-1,TRBV4-2,NA,18,NA,TGTGCCAGCAGCCGGGGAGTACAAGGTTTTTTTGGTCACAATGAGCAGTTCTTC,CASSRGVQGFFGHNEQFF
TRBJ2-5,TRBV18,once,13,NA,TGTGCCAGCTCACCACAAGGCCGGGAGACCCAGTACTTC,CASSPQGRETQYF
TRBJ2-2,TRBV2,NA,15,TRBD2,TGTGCCAGCTCTAAACTAGCGGGCTCTAACGGGGAGCTGTTTTTT,CASSKLAGSNGELFF
TRBJ1-4,TRBV4-2,once,14,NA,TGTGCCAGCAGCCAAGGCCAGGGAGGTGAAAAACTGTTTTTT,CASSQGQGGEKLFF